The entry below gives a single TCR beta chain sequence along with its context. Its specificity is unknown. Unique molecular identifiers were used to barcode this TCRbeta library. MiXCR, applied by TCRdb to the PCR reads, yields one record per CDR3 protein. The table includes tens of thousands of distinct CDR3 sequences, around half detected once. The data stem from a study of T-cell reconstitution after alpha-beta-depleted transplantation in children. Study-wide results and caveats: Surviving thymic progenitors and recipient T cells were the source of high TCRbeta diversity at day 60 in some patients. Several hundred expanded graft clones reportedly gave rise to the alpha-beta T cells present about two months after transplant. T-cell numbers and diversity one year post-transplant derived largely from freshly generated T cells.

Trimming at V came to 3 bases and at J to 4 bases, leaving 5 bases not matched to a gene. Per germline, CDR1 SGHRS and CDR2 YFSETQ. This CDR3 has 14 residues. Sequenced material: peripheral blood, taken before TCRalphabeta/CD19-depleted stem cell transplant. The chain joins TRBV5-1 to TRBJ1-1; the match to TRBD1 covers 8 bases. The receptor was isolated from a boy in the first two years of life with SCID, due to receive a stem cell transplant. The chain's CDR3 is CASSSQGASTEAFF. CDR3 DNA: TGCGCCAGCAGCTCCCAGGGGGCCAGCACTGAAGCTTTCTTT.